The rows below give T cell receptor beta chains drawn from one sample of a study of cytomegalovirus exposure and HLA in healthy donors. Method: immunoSEQ multiplex PCR; TCRdb's copy keeps in-frame clones and lacks some. The sample carries roughly 120,000 clones, around 76% recorded once. The sample taken for sequencing was PBMCs. These receptors came from a man aged 25 to 45 in good health and CMV-seropositive. Each CDR3 is given with its conserved first and last residue. Each record gives: clone size, J gene, D gene, V gene, CDR3 protein, CDR3 DNA. The D gene is left open where the match is weak. Not all rows give a size; the values are once, few, many and, for expanded clones, a class.

size: -
J: TRBJ1-1
D: -
V: TRBV11-2
CDR3: CASSLTGNTEAFF
DNA: TGTGCCAGCAGCTTAACAGGGAACACTGAAGCTTTCTTT

size: -
J: TRBJ1-2
D: TRBD1
V: TRBV6-4
CDR3: CASSDSRDRKVPIPGYGYTF
DNA: TGTGCCAGCAGTGACTCCCGGGACAGGAAGGTGCCGATCCCCGGCTATGGCTACACCTTC

size: -
J: TRBJ1-5
D: -
V: TRBV28
CDR3: CASSSESARGTTQHF
DNA: TGTGCCAGCAGTTCGGAGTCAGCTCGGGGTACAACCCAGCATTTT

size: -
J: TRBJ1-2
D: TRBD1
V: TRBV4-3
CDR3: CASSQDLTTGAPYDYGYTF
DNA: TGCGCCAGCAGCCAAGATTTAACGACAGGGGCCCCTTACGACTATGGCTACACCTTC

size: once
J: TRBJ1-5
D: TRBD1
V: TRBV18
CDR3: CASSPTGAVGNQPQHF
DNA: TGTGCCAGCTCACCGACAGGGGCGGTTGGCAATCAGCCCCAGCATTTT

size: -
J: TRBJ2-3
D: -
V: TRBV5-4
CDR3: CASSYRDTQYF
DNA: TGTGCCAGCAGCTACAGAGATACGCAGTATTTT

size: -
J: TRBJ2-3
D: TRBD2
V: TRBV29-1
CDR3: CSVEGLAVDTQYF
DNA: TGCAGCGTTGAAGGGCTAGCGGTAGATACGCAGTATTTT

size: -
J: TRBJ1-6
D: -
V: TRBV5-1
CDR3: CASSLGQGFYSPLHF
DNA: TGCGCCAGCAGCTTGGGGCAGGGTTTTTATTCACCCCTCCACTTT

size: -
J: TRBJ2-1
D: TRBD2
V: TRBV5-4
CDR3: CASSSRTRSSYNEQFF
DNA: TGTGCCAGCAGCTCCCGGACTAGGAGCTCCTACAATGAGCAGTTCTTC

size: -
J: TRBJ1-5
D: -
V: TRBV12-5
CDR3: CASAPQSNQPQHF
DNA: TGTGCTAGTGCCCCACAGTCCAATCAGCCCCAGCATTTT

size: -
J: TRBJ2-1
D: TRBD2
V: TRBV7-8
CDR3: CASSEGLAGGKSSYNEQFF
DNA: TGTGCCAGCAGCGAAGGACTAGCGGGGGGGAAGAGCTCCTACAATGAGCAGTTCTTC

size: -
J: TRBJ2-5
D: TRBD2
V: TRBV6-5
CDR3: CASSYASGGLETQYF
DNA: TGTGCCAGCAGTTACGCTAGCGGGGGCCTAGAGACCCAGTACTTC

size: -
J: TRBJ1-5
D: TRBD1
V: TRBV6-1
CDR3: CASIPGTGVAQPQHF
DNA: TGTGCCAGCATCCCCGGGACAGGGGTGGCTCAGCCCCAGCATTTT

size: -
J: TRBJ1-4
D: -
V: TRBV5-5
CDR3: CASSLGGTGEKLFF
DNA: TGTGCCAGCAGCTTGGGAGGGACTGGCGAAAAACTGTTTTTT

size: -
J: TRBJ2-1
D: TRBD1
V: TRBV28
CDR3: CASSGDREIKGEQFF
DNA: TGTGCCAGCAGTGGAGACAGGGAAATTAAGGGTGAGCAGTTCTTC

size: -
J: TRBJ2-7
D: -
V: TRBV9
CDR3: CASSVDGSNQQYF
DNA: TGTGCCAGCAGCGTAGACGGTTCAAACCAGCAGTACTTC